These 18 T cell receptor beta chains were sequenced from one sample in a study of T cell responses to AZD1222 COVID-19 vaccine. Sequencing was performed with immunoSEQ multiplex PCR; in TCRdb, only in-frame clones are kept and a portion is missing. In the table there are over 100,000 clones, about nine tenths of which are singletons. Sequenced here: peripheral blood, sampled on day 0 of AZD1222 vaccination. These receptors were collected from an adult in good health.

The V call is TRBV7-9, the J call TRBJ2-7; D not resolved. This CDR3 is built from 14 residues. The V and J ends lost 3 bases and 2 bases respectively, with 11 bases between them. From germline, CDR1 is SEHNR and CDR2 FQNEAQ (reference sequence). The CDR3 DNA reads as TGTGCCAGCAGCTTTAATGGGCCCCCCTACGAGCAGTACTTC. Translated, it gives CASSFNGPPYEQYF.

The V gene is TRBV10-1, the J gene TRBJ2-4; perhaps TRBD1 as D (6 bases). This CDR3 contains 17 residues. CDR1 is WNHNN and CDR2 is SYGVQD in the germline V gene (reference sequence). Trimming pared 11 bases from V and 3 bases from J, leaving 26 bases between. For the CDR3, the DNA is TGCGCCTTACTGACAGGTCCTAAACTGGGGTACAAAAACATTCAGTACTTC. Its translation is CALLTGPKLGYKNIQYF.

The chain uses TRBV11-1 and TRBJ2-1, with 14 bases lining up with TRBD2. CDR3 length equals 16 residues. Trimming cost V 5 bases and J 6 bases; bases outside gene matches: 6. Germline V gene data show CDR1 as SGHAT and CDR2 as FQDESV (reference sequence). The CDR3 region has the DNA TGTGCCAGCAGCCTCGAGGGACTAGCGGGGGCCAATGAGCAGTTCTTC. Translated, it gives CASSLEGLAGANEQFF.

The J gene is TRBJ2-3, the V gene TRBV11-2; 7 positions match TRBD1. The CDR3 runs to 14 residues. Germline values: CDR1 SGHAT, CDR2 FQNNGV. With V trimmed by 3 bases and J by 5 bases, 5 bases remained unmatched. The CDR3 bases are TGTGCCAGCAGCTTTACAGGGGTGAGAGATACGCAGTATTTT. Residues: CASSFTGVRDTQYF.

The rearrangement uses TRBV7-8 and TRBJ2-2, with 11 bases identical to TRBD1. The junction had 8 bases not matched to a gene; V was cut back by 4 bases and J by 7 bases. Germline-derived CDR1 and CDR2 are SGHVS and FQNEAQ. The CDR3 runs 16 residues. The CDR3 nucleotides read TGTGCCAGCAGCTGGGCGGACAGGGGGCAGGACGGGGAGCTGTTTTTT. It is translated as CASSWADRGQDGELFF.

The chain recombines TRBV19 with TRBJ2-7; D could derive from TRBD1 or TRBD2 (5 bases each). The CDR3 loop spans 13 amino acids. The ends were cut back, 5 bases at V and 4 bases at J, with 12 bases in the middle. Germline V gene lookup returns CDR1 LNHDA and CDR2 SQIVND (reference sequence). The CDR3 bases are TGTGCCAGTAGTCGGGACGAGGGGTACGAGCAGTACTTC. Translated, it gives CASSRDEGYEQYF.

J is TRBJ1-1 and V is TRBV5-1; no clear D gene. The germline gives CDR1 SGHRS, CDR2 YFSETQ. This CDR3 has 14 residues. V was clipped by 0 bases and J by 1 base, with 7 bases between them. The CDR3, as DNA: TGCGCCAGCAGCTTGGGGTGGACGAACACTGAAGCTTTCTTT. This codes for CASSLGWTNTEAFF.

About this clone: Other DNA sequences in this specimen translate into the identical CDR3. This chain's CDR3 is CASSVVRDSPYEQYF. The CDR3 DNA is TGTGCCAGCAGCGTAGTCCGGGACAGCCCCTACGAGCAGTACTTC. The chain has TRBV9 and TRBJ2-7; 7 bases are shared with TRBD1. The CDR3 totals 15 residues. Germline assignment: CDR1 SGDLS and CDR2 YYNGEE. The junction had 5 bases not matched to a gene; V was cut back by 0 bases and J by 2 bases.

The chain employs TRBV6-6 and TRBJ1-2; TRBD1 might be the D (6 bases). Trimming removed 5 bases from V and 4 bases from J, with 11 bases in between. This CDR3 is built from 13 residues. CDR1 MNHNY and CDR2 SVGAGI come from the germline V gene (reference sequence). The chain's CDR3 is CASSPQGSYGYTF. CDR3 sequence (DNA): TGTGCCAGCAGTCCTCAGGGGAGCTATGGCTACACCTTC.

This chain uses TRBV5-1 with TRBJ1-1; D uncertain. This CDR3 is built from 13 residues. Looked up from germline, CDR1 is SGHRS and CDR2 is YFSETQ. Trimming cost V 5 bases and J 0 bases, with 8 bases left between them. The CDR3 nucleotides are TGCGCCAGCAGTAACGGGATGAACACTGAAGCTTTCTTT. Translation gives CASSNGMNTEAFF.

CDR3 in amino acids: CASSEERYTEAFF. Written as DNA, the CDR3 is TGTGCCAGCAGTGAAGAAAGGTACACTGAAGCTTTCTTT. The chain recombines TRBV2 with TRBJ1-1; D gene ambiguous. This CDR3 has 13 residues. Germline lookup yields CDR1 SNHLY and CDR2 FYNNEI. V lost 1 base to trimming and J lost 3 bases, with 6 bases between them.

This chain links TRBV10-2 with TRBJ2-1, with D possibly matching TRBD2 (6 bases). The V gene's germline CDR1 is WSHSY and CDR2 SAAADI. Between the trimmed V and J ends, which lost 4 bases and 3 bases, there was a span of 13 bases. This CDR3 spans 15 amino acids. CDR3 amino acids: CASSGFSGDYNEQFF. CDR3 coding DNA: TGCGCCAGCAGTGGGTTTAGCGGAGACTACAATGAGCAGTTCTTC.

The V gene is TRBV12-5, the J gene TRBJ1-3, with D possibly matching TRBD1 (5 bases). The CDR3 covers 16 residues. The germline V gene has CDR1 LGHNT and CDR2 FRNRAP. V was shortened by 3 bases and J by 1 base, with 13 bases between the two germline ends. CDR3 nucleotide sequence: TGTGCTAGTGGTTTCCGTGAGACAGCGTCTGGAAACACCATATATTTT. Translation: CASGFRETASGNTIYF.

The chain combines TRBV6-5 with TRBJ2-7; 9 bases line up with TRBD1. The CDR3 has 15 residues. Germline lookup yields CDR1 MNHEY and CDR2 SVGAGI. V dropped 0 bases and J dropped 8; count of bases not matched to a gene: 8. CDR3 amino acids: CASSYSTGQGFQQYF. The DNA for the CDR3 is TGTGCCAGCAGTTACTCCACGGGACAGGGATTCCAGCAGTACTTC.

This chain connects TRBV16 to TRBJ1-2, with 9 nucleotides matching TRBD1. CDR1 and CDR2 from the germline V gene are KGHSY and FQNENV. This CDR3 spans 14 amino acids. Losses at the gene ends were 4 bases for V and 4 bases for J; bases not matched to a gene: 4. The CDR3 reads CASSPRGQGYGYTF. The DNA of the CDR3 is TGTGCCAGCAGCCCCCGGGGACAGGGCTATGGCTACACCTTC.

The sample holds one count of this clone. The chain links TRBV18 to TRBJ2-5, with a tentative D call TRBD1 (6 bases). Deletions cut 4 bases from V and 11 bases from J, with 26 bases between. In germline, CDR1 is KGHSH, CDR2 LQKENI. This CDR3 has 16 residues. The CDR3 loop reads CASSQGDPRGRGQQYF. For the CDR3, the DNA is TGTGCCAGCTCACAGGGTGACCCCAGGGGACGAGGCCAGCAGTACTTC.

The rearrangement joins TRBV7-3 to TRBJ2-1; maybe TRBD1 (6 bases). Germline V gives CDR1 SGHTA, CDR2 FQGTGA. V lost 4 bases, J lost 7 bases, and 17 bases lay in between. The CDR3 runs to 15 residues. CDR3 DNA sequence: TGTGCCAGCAGCTCCACGGGACACACAAGGAATGAGCAGTTCTTC. It encodes CASSSTGHTRNEQFF.

This rearrangement joins TRBV25-1 to TRBJ2-1; 10 positions match TRBD2. Germline lookup yields CDR1 MGHDK and CDR2 SYGVNS. The CDR3 length is 15 residues. V lost 8 bases, J lost 4 bases, and 8 bases stayed unmatched. DNA for the CDR3: TGTGCCAGCGCATTTAGCGGGGGGCTTTACAATGAGCAGTTCTTC. It yields the protein CASAFSGGLYNEQFF. The entire variable domain, with the rest obtained from reference TRBV25-1 and TRBJ2-1, is as follows: EADIYQTPRYLVIGTGKKITLECSQTMGHDKMYWYQQDPGMELHLIHYSYGVNSTEKGDLSSESTVSRIRTEHFPLTLESARPSHTSQYLCASAFSGGLYNEQFFGPGTRLTVL.